This entry lists 5 T cell receptor beta chains sequenced from one sample in a study of early T cells in non-severe SARS-CoV-2 infection. TCRdb redid the calling of the 5' RACE reads with MiXCR, one entry per CDR3 protein. The table has approximately 120,000 distinct CDR3 sequences, more than 12% seen once. Sequenced material: whole blood. The receptors originated from an adult who was a healthcare worker with PCR-confirmed SARS-CoV-2 infection or an uninfected control (not recorded which).

This clonotype has only a few counts. CDR3 DNA: TGTGCCTGGAGTGCGGGCCCAGGGCCTGGAAACACCATATATTTT. Amino acids: CAWSAGPGPGNTIYF. The chain links TRBV30 to TRBJ1-3, with D maybe TRBD1 (5 bases). Germline CDR1 GTSNPN, CDR2 SVGIG (reference sequence). V lost 1 base and J lost 2, with 12 bases in between. The CDR3 is 15 amino acids. The whole variable domain, filled in from reference TRBV30 and TRBJ1-3, reads SQTIHQWPATLVQPVGSPLSLECTVEGTSNPNLYWYRQAAGRGLQLLFYSVGIGQISSEVPQNLSASRPQDRQFILSSKKLLLSDSGFYLCAWSAGPGPGNTIYFGEGSWLTVV.

This chain uses TRBV27 with TRBJ2-3, with D possibly matching TRBD1 (5 bases). V was shortened by 3 bases and J by 4 bases, with 11 bases between the two germline ends. CDR1 and CDR2 (germline): MNHEY, SMNVEV (reference sequence). The CDR3 length is 14 residues. This CDR3 reads CASSFSQGADTQYF. CDR3 coding DNA: TGTGCCAGCAGTTTTTCGCAGGGCGCAGATACGCAGTATTTT.

This clonotype has more than one count but fewer than ten. The CDR3 sequence: CASSPGGQGNEKLFF. The CDR3 DNA sequence: TGTGCCAGCAGTCCGGGGGGCCAGGGGAATGAAAAACTGTTTTTT. This chain links TRBV3-1 with TRBJ1-4, with D possibly being TRBD1 (6 bases). V lost 6 bases, J lost 5 bases, and 16 bases lay in between. This CDR3 region has 15 residues. Germline V gene sequence: CDR1 LGHDT, CDR2 YNNKEL (reference sequence). Combining the CDR3 with reference TRBV3-1 and TRBJ1-4 gives the whole variable domain DTAVSQTPKYLVTQMGNDKSIKCEQNLGHDTMYWYKQDSKKFLKIMFSYNNKELIINETVPNRFSPKSPDKAHLNLHINSLELGDSAVYFCASSPGGQGNEKLFFGSGTQLSVL.

There are a few counts of this clonotype. V and J are TRBV20-1 and TRBJ2-7; a possible D gene is TRBD2 (6 bases). The V gene's germline CDR1 is DFQATT and CDR2 SNEGSKA (reference sequence). CDR3 length: 13 residues. V shed 6 bases and J shed 6 bases, with 18 bases lying between them. DNA of the CDR3: TGCAGTGCCCCGACTAGTTGGGGTCCCGAGCAGTACTTC. It translates to CSAPTSWGPEQYF.

This clonotype has just a few counts. The chain recombines TRBV6-6 with TRBJ1-2, with D unresolved. The ends were cut back, 2 bases at V and 0 bases at J, with 19 bases in the middle. CDR1 and CDR2 (germline): MNHNY, SVGAGI (reference sequence). CDR3 size: 18 residues. CDR3 sequence: CASSYQNPRGDTNYGYTF. CDR3 nucleotide sequence: TGTGCCAGCAGTTACCAGAACCCGCGAGGAGACACTAACTATGGCTACACCTTC.